This TCR beta chain is drawn from a study of shared clonotypes between healthy human individuals. A note on this clone: Other DNA sequences of this sample code for an identical CDR3.

Measured with immunoSEQ multiplex PCR; TCRdb has only the in-frame clones, and not every one. There are some 2,000,000 clones in the sample; about 95% occur only once, and 0.85% to 1.2% lies in the top ten. This CDR3 is 11 amino acids long. V gave up 4 bases and J gave up 5 bases, with 5 bases separating them. The germline gives CDR1 SEHNR, CDR2 FQNEAQ (reference sequence). Naive CD8 cells lacked CD45RO, underwent positive selection for CCR7 and left out terminally differentiated effector memory CD45RA+ cells. Material: naive CD8+ T cells sorted from blood. The chain combines TRBV7-9 with TRBJ2-5; D remains ambiguous. The receptor comes from a man between 18 and 35 years old in good health. The CDR3, as DNA: TGTGCCAGCAGCTCTTTGGAGACCCAGTACTTC. Translating it yields CASSSLETQYF.